These 10 T cell receptor beta chains share one sample of origin, sequenced in a study of beta chain features in type 1 diabetes. Whole-study findings and limits: Moderate yet significant TCRB CDR3 shortening was seen in Type 1 diabetes patients in all four CD4+ subsets.

For these TCRs, the target antigens are not known. What was sequenced were expressed TCRB transcripts, since all of the isolated RNA had been reverse transcribed. Repertoires were generated with immunoSEQ multiplex PCR, while TCRdb's copy carries only in-frame clones and drops some. The data contain more than 300,000 clones, roughly an eighth of them singletons. Sequencing was performed on naive CD4+ T cells from blood. The receptor set was obtained from a woman aged 18-29 years with type 1 diabetes.

The rearrangement uses TRBV14 and TRBJ2-7; weak D call: TRBD1 (5 bases). There are 14 residues in the CDR3. Trimming cost V 3 bases and J 2 bases, with 11 bases left between them. CDR1 and CDR2 (germline): SGHDN, FVKESK. The CDR3 here is CASSHIQGPYEQYF. CDR3 coding DNA: TGTGCCAGCAGCCATATCCAGGGTCCCTACGAGCAGTACTTC.

This clone was detected only once. V is TRBV7-2 and J is TRBJ2-7, with TRBD2 identical over 7 bases. Trimming took 1 base from V and 3 from J; bases not matched to a gene: 6. This CDR3 has 15 amino acids. CDR1 and CDR2 (germline): SGHTA, FQGNSA. CDR3 in amino acids: CASSLGYSGVYEQYF. The CDR3, as DNA: TGTGCCAGCAGCTTAGGGTACAGCGGGGTCTACGAGCAGTACTTC. The full variable domain, in which reference TRBV7-2 and TRBJ2-7 provide the parts outside the CDR3, is GAGVSQSPSNKVTEKGKDVELRCDPISGHTALYWYRQSLGQGLEFLIYFQGNSAPDKSGLPSDRFSAERTGGSVSTLTIQRTQQEDSAVYLCASSLGYSGVYEQYFGPGTRLTVT.

In its sample, this clone was seen a few times. The V gene is TRBV6-1, the J gene TRBJ2-5; possible D gene TRBD1, 5 bases. The CDR3 extends over 15 amino acids. The germline CDR1 and CDR2 sequences are MNHNS and SASEGT. Trimming pared 1 base from V and 1 base from J, leaving 10 bases between. This CDR3 reads CASSEGQGIQETQYF. In DNA form, the CDR3 reads TGTGCCAGCAGTGAAGGCCAGGGAATCCAAGAGACCCAGTACTTC.

This clone was observed a few times. J is TRBJ2-7 and V is TRBV7-9, with D perhaps matching TRBD1 (6 bases). The V end lost 11 bases, the J end lost 5 bases, and 13 bases lay between the germline ends. CDR3 size: 11 residues. From germline, CDR1 is SEHNR and CDR2 FQNEAQ (reference sequence). CDR3 sequence: CAADRLDEQYF. CDR3 in DNA: TGTGCCGCCGACAGGCTTGACGAGCAGTACTTC.

This rearrangement joins TRBV6-5 to TRBJ2-5; 8 bases fit TRBD1. CDR3 length: 15 amino acids. V shed 0 bases, J shed 4 bases, and the junction held 4 bases outside the gene matches. Germline V lookup: CDR1 MNHEY, CDR2 SVGAGI. For the CDR3, the DNA is TGTGCCAGCAGTTACTCGACAGGGACAGGAGAGACCCAGTACTTC. Its protein product is CASSYSTGTGETQYF.

The chain combines TRBV2 with TRBJ2-1; weak D call: TRBD1 (6 bases). V lost 7 bases and J 6 bases, leaving 16 bases between the germline ends. The length of the CDR3 is 14 residues. Germline CDR1 SNHLY, CDR2 FYNNEI. The CDR3 is CASKPQGSGNEQFF. In nucleotides, the CDR3 is TGTGCCAGCAAACCTCAGGGGAGCGGCAATGAGCAGTTCTTC.

For this clone: This sample includes further DNA sequences coding for the same CDR3. This rearrangement joins TRBV9 to TRBJ2-3, with D possibly matching TRBD2 (5 bases). The germline V gene has CDR1 SGDLS and CDR2 YYNGEE. Trimming stripped 1 base from V and 2 bases from J, with 8 bases between. The CDR3 spans 14 residues. The CDR3 DNA reads TGTGCCAGCAGCGTACGGGGAACCACAGATACGCAGTATTTT. Protein product: CASSVRGTTDTQYF.

This clone was detected a few times. This sequence joins TRBV6-5 and TRBJ1-2; D is possibly TRBD1 (6 bases). V gave up 6 bases and J gave up 3 bases, with 14 bases separating them. The germline V gene has CDR1 MNHEY and CDR2 SVGAGI. The CDR3 has 14 amino acids. The CDR3 region has the DNA TGTGCCAGCAGCTCCTCAGGGGCTGACTATGGCTACACCTTC. Translated, it gives CASSSSGADYGYTF.

This clone has a handful of counts. This chain joins TRBV29-1 and TRBJ2-2, with a possible D match to TRBD2 (5 bases). Germline lookup yields CDR1 SQVTM and CDR2 ANQGSEA. This CDR3 is built from 12 residues. The V gene lost 7 bases and the J gene lost 5 bases, with 11 bases spanning the gap. The CDR3 protein is CSARASTGELFF. The CDR3 nucleotides read TGCAGCGCGAGGGCCTCGACCGGGGAGCTGTTTTTT.

The V and J genes are TRBV7-9 and TRBJ1-1; D remains ambiguous. The germline V gene encodes CDR1 SEHNR and CDR2 FQNEAQ (reference sequence). This CDR3 has 13 residues. Trimming shortened V by 1 base and J by 5 bases, and 8 bases separated the two germline ends. CDR3 DNA: TGTGCCAGCAGCTTAGGTGGCCAAACTGAAGCTTTCTTT. Amino acids: CASSLGGQTEAFF.